The source of this T cell receptor (beta chain) is a study of blood T cell repertoires in COVID-19. Across the study: In each case, the material was cDNA or gDNA derived from T cells, B-cell-depleted T cells, or PBMCs.

The V gene's germline CDR1 is ENHRY and CDR2 SYGVKD. The CDR3 runs 16 residues. The trim removed 4 bases at V and 4 bases at J, leaving 11 bases unmatched. Generated by immunoSEQ multiplex PCR, the TCRdb table keeps only in-frame clones and is missing some. The data show about 310,000 clones, around nine tenths seen once. Recovered participants had two consecutive negative NP/OP PCR tests, healthcare professional clearance, or symptom resolution. The V call is TRBV10-3, the J call TRBJ1-2, with 8 bases that match TRBD1. The sequence derives from a young woman who had recovered from COVID-19. The sequencing input was PBMCs or T cells enriched from blood (not recorded which). The CDR3 DNA reads TGTGCCATCAGTGGGGGGCAGGGGGCGACCCTCTATGGCTACACCTTC. It translates to CAISGGQGATLYGYTF.